This TCR beta chain was recorded in a study of blood T cell repertoires in COVID-19. Looked up from germline, CDR1 is MNHEY and CDR2 is SVGAGI. This CDR3 is 13 amino acids long. V lost 10 bases to trimming and J lost 4 bases, with 16 bases between them. Produced via immunoSEQ multiplex PCR; TCRdb's table is partial and in-frame only. The sample lists 87,000 or so clones, 88% occurring once. This receptor was obtained from a man aged 80 or over with acute or convalescent COVID-19. Sequencing input: peripheral blood. This sequence joins TRBV6-5 and TRBJ1-1; no clear D gene. CDR3 sequence (DNA): TGTGCCACCCCTCCCCCCGGCGGCACTGAAGCTTTCTTT. This codes for CATPPPGGTEAFF.